These 28 T cell receptor beta chains originate from one sample sequenced in a study of blood T cells in healthy people across ages. A second about 7 to 12 cycle PCR used barcoded and J-beta primers. TCRdb analysed the 5' RACE reads with MiXCR anew, one entry per CDR3 protein. The sample shows over a million distinct CDR3 sequences, 35% to 55% of them seen only once. The sequencing input was blood. These receptors were taken from a woman aged 60-75 years in good health.

This chain links TRBV6-5 with TRBJ2-7; weak D call: TRBD1 (6 bases). The CDR3 totals 16 residues. Trimming left V 7 bases short and J 7 bases short, with 26 bases between. Germline CDR1 is MNHEY and CDR2 is SVGAGI. The CDR3 region is CASKPRTDHSYNEQYF. CDR3 coding DNA: TGTGCCAGCAAGCCGAGGACAGACCATTCCTACAATGAGCAGTACTTC.

The chain couples TRBV9 to TRBJ1-2, with no clear D. The CDR3 sequence is 13 residues long. Trimming shortened V by 2 bases and J by 2 bases, and 7 bases separated the two germline ends. The V gene's germline CDR1 is SGDLS and CDR2 YYNGEE. This chain's CDR3 is CASSVGDNYGYTF. In DNA form, the CDR3 reads TGTGCCAGCAGCGTGGGAGACAACTATGGCTACACCTTC.

This chain's CDR3 is CASSLAMAGGDTQYF. CDR3 in DNA: TGTGCCAGCAGTTTAGCGATGGCAGGCGGGGATACGCAGTATTTT. The chain carries TRBV12-3 or TRBV12-4 and TRBJ2-3; possible D gene TRBD2, 5 bases. Trimming left V 0 bases short and J 6 bases short, with 13 bases between. The CDR3 consists of 15 residues.

The genes are TRBV7-2 and TRBJ2-7, with D possibly being TRBD2 (5 bases). Trimming pared 4 bases from V and 0 bases from J, leaving 10 bases between. CDR3 length equals 14 residues. Germline loops: CDR1 SGHTA, CDR2 FQGNSA. The CDR3 DNA reads TGTGCCAGCAGCTCGGGGTTCTTCTCCTACGAGCAGTACTTC. Translating it yields CASSSGFFSYEQYF.

The gene calls are TRBV20-1 and TRBJ2-5, with no clear D. The tail of the sequence fits TRBJ2-7 better, so the J call may be wrong. The CDR3 has 11 amino acids. Germline CDR1 is DFQATT and CDR2 is SNEGSKA (reference sequence). The CDR3 bases are TGCAGTGCTAGAGAATCCGGCGAGCAGTACTTC. Residues: CSARESGEQYF.

This clonotype was detected only a few times. This chain connects TRBV10-1 to TRBJ2-7; 7 bases line up with TRBD1. The CDR3 contains 14 residues. Germline V gives CDR1 WNHNN, CDR2 SYGVQD (reference sequence). Germline trimming cut 6 bases from V and 2 bases from J; bases unmatched to any gene: 7. CDR3 DNA sequence: TGCGCCAGCAGCCCGACAGGGATCGCCTACGAGCAGTACTTC. As protein: CASSPTGIAYEQYF.

The V and J genes are TRBV20-1 and TRBJ2-3; 15 bases agree with TRBD2. The J segment lost 8 bases and the V segment lost 1 base, leaving 10 bases of the junction unmatched. The CDR3 extends over 17 amino acids. Looked up from germline, CDR1 is DFQATT and CDR2 is SNEGSKA (reference sequence). The CDR3 DNA follows: TGCAGTGCTAGAGTTGGACTAGCGGGAGGGCCGGGGGGTACGCAGTATTTT. It translates to CSARVGLAGGPGGTQYF.

This clonotype was observed a few times. The chain carries TRBV29-1 and TRBJ2-4; a weak D match, TRBD2 (6 bases). This CDR3 has 13 residues. Trimming removed 6 bases from V and 6 bases from J, with 15 bases in between. Germline V lookup: CDR1 SQVTM, CDR2 ANQGSEA. The CDR3 protein is CSVTLRGLNIQYF. The CDR3 DNA is TGCAGCGTGACCCTGCGGGGACTAAACATTCAGTACTTC.

The chain joins TRBV9 to TRBJ2-1; TRBD2 agrees at 9 bases. CDR1 and CDR2 (germline): SGDLS, YYNGEE. The CDR3 extends over 18 amino acids. J lost 6 bases, V lost 0 bases, and 13 bases had no gene match. The CDR3 spells CASSVDLETSGSGNEQFF. The CDR3 DNA sequence: TGTGCCAGCAGCGTAGACCTCGAAACTAGCGGGTCCGGCAATGAGCAGTTCTTC. Based on the CDR3 plus reference TRBV9 and TRBJ2-1, the full variable domain is DSGVTQTPKHLITATGQRVTLRCSPRSGDLSVYWYQQSLDQGLQFLIQYYNGEERAKGNILERFSAQQFPDLHSELNLSSLELGDSALYFCASSVDLETSGSGNEQFFGPGTRLTVL.

V gene TRBV7-9 combines with J gene TRBJ2-7, with D possibly being TRBD1 (5 bases). V dropped 5 bases and J dropped 3 bases, with 8 bases sitting between them. This CDR3 has 12 residues. Germline values: CDR1 SEHNR, CDR2 FQNEAQ (reference sequence). CDR3 DNA sequence: TGTGCCAGCAGCCTCAGGGTCTACGAGCAGTACTTC. It specifies CASSLRVYEQYF.

This clonotype was observed a few times. The chain joins TRBV18 to TRBJ2-7; 12 bases line up with TRBD2. Per the germline V gene, CDR1 is KGHSH and CDR2 is LQKENI. The CDR3 has 16 residues. Trimming cost V 6 bases and J 1 base; bases outside gene matches: 7. CDR3 region: CASSPGGLAGSYEQYF. CDR3 bases: TGTGCCAGCTCCCCGGGGGGACTAGCGGGTTCCTACGAGCAGTACTTC.

Points on this clonotype: A much bigger clone sits one base away, suggesting this may be a read error. CDR3 sequence reads: CSAEGTFSFRRTEAFF. CDR3 DNA: TGCAGCGCTGAGGGTACCTTCAGTTTCCGACGCACTGAAGCTTTCTTT. The chain employs TRBV29-1 and TRBJ1-1; D is unresolved. The CDR3 has 16 amino acids. Germline V lookup: CDR1 SQVTM, CDR2 ANQGSEA. V was trimmed by 7 bases and J by 4 bases, leaving 25 bases between them.

This clonotype was counted only a few times. The rearrangement uses TRBV15 and TRBJ2-7; D not resolved. Trimming left V 5 bases short and J 6 bases short, with 17 bases between. The CDR3 spans 14 residues. Germline CDR1 and CDR2: LNHNV and YYDKDF (reference sequence). In DNA form, the CDR3 reads TGTGCCACCAGCCCGACGACTGGTGAGCGCGAGCAGTACTTC. Its translation: CATSPTTGEREQYF. Full variable domain (rest looked up from reference TRBV15 and TRBJ2-7): DAMVIQNPRYQVTQFGKPVTLSCSQTLNHNVMYWYQQKSSQAPKLLFHYYDKDFNNEADTPDNFQSRRPNTSFCFLDIRSPGLGDTAMYLCATSPTTGEREQYFGPGTRLTVT.

The rearrangement uses TRBV15 and TRBJ2-5; D perhaps matches TRBD2 (5 bases). CDR3 length equals 14 residues. V was clipped by 4 bases and J by 1 base, with 10 bases between them. Germline CDR1 is LNHNV and CDR2 is YYDKDF (reference sequence). The CDR3 DNA reads as TGTGCCACCAGCACCGGGGATCCCCAAGAGACCCAGTACTTC. It specifies CATSTGDPQETQYF.

This clonotype was counted many times. The genes are TRBV7-8 and TRBJ2-1; no clear D gene. Germline V lookup: CDR1 SGHVS, CDR2 FQNEAQ. V was clipped by 5 bases and J by 5 bases, with 16 bases between them. CDR3 size: 15 residues. The CDR3 bases are TGTGCCAGCAGCCTTGGCCGGGTCGCAGACAATGAGCAGTTCTTC. Amino acid sequence: CASSLGRVADNEQFF.

This clonotype came up many times. V is TRBV6-1 and J is TRBJ2-5; D remains unclear. Per the germline V gene, CDR1 is MNHNS and CDR2 is SASEGT. The V end lost 4 bases, the J end lost 4 bases, and 13 bases lay between the germline ends. The CDR3 runs 14 residues. CDR3 residues: CASSVEYPLETQYF. The CDR3 nucleotides read TGTGCCAGCAGTGTTGAGTATCCCTTAGAGACCCAGTACTTC.

The chain couples TRBV28 to TRBJ2-7, with D perhaps TRBD1 (5 bases). This CDR3 spans 15 amino acids. The germline V gene has CDR1 MDHEN and CDR2 SYDVKM. V was pared by 5 bases and J by 1 base, with 15 bases between. The CDR3 region has the DNA TGTGCCAGCAGTCAAAGGACAAGTTTATCCTACGAGCAGTACTTC. Residues: CASSQRTSLSYEQYF. Complete variable domain (other parts from reference TRBV28 and TRBJ2-7): DVKVTQSSRYLVKRTGEKVFLECVQDMDHENMFWYRQDPGLGLRLIYFSYDVKMKEKGDIPEGYSVSREKKERFSLILESASTNQTSMYLCASSQRTSLSYEQYFGPGTRLTVT.

The table lists this clonotype with a few counts. The rearrangement uses TRBV29-1 and TRBJ2-1; D uncertain. The CDR3 consists of 12 residues. V dropped 7 bases and J dropped 6 bases, with 13 bases sitting between them. Germline CDR1 is SQVTM and CDR2 is ANQGSEA. The CDR3 DNA follows: TGCAGCGGGGGTCTCCGCGGCAATGAGCAGTTCTTC. It codes for CSGGLRGNEQFF.

The V gene is TRBV6-2 or TRBV6-3, the J gene TRBJ2-5; 7 bases agree with TRBD2. Germline CDR1 MNHEY, CDR2 SVGEGT. V lost 6 bases, J lost 11 bases, and 9 bases stayed unmatched. The CDR3 runs to 12 residues. The chain's CDR3 is CASSLPTRGQYF. CDR3 DNA: TGTGCCAGCAGCCTCCCGACGCGGGGGCAGTACTTC.

The V gene is TRBV6-6, the J gene TRBJ1-6; a weak D match, TRBD1 (5 bases). Germline-derived CDR1 and CDR2 are MNHNY and SVGAGI (reference sequence). The CDR3 length is 13 residues. V was cut by 3 bases and J by 10 bases, with 10 bases left in between. The CDR3 DNA reads TGTGCCAGCAGTTATGTCAGGGAATCACCCCTCCACTTT. Its protein is CASSYVRESPLHF.

This chain connects TRBV7-9 to TRBJ2-5; the D is unclear. Matching the DNA end better, TRBJ2-4 makes the J call doubtful. The germline CDR1 and CDR2 sequences are SEHNR and FQNEAQ (reference sequence). The CDR3 has 16 amino acids. The CDR3 nucleotides read TGTGCCAGCAGCCTAGGGCACGGGTCAGTCGGCAACATTCAGTACTTC. Protein sequence: CASSLGHGSVGNIQYF.

The chain links TRBV13 to TRBJ2-5; D possibly corresponds to TRBD2 (5 bases). V was clipped by 5 bases and J by 11 bases, with 18 bases between them. In germline, CDR1 is PRHDT, CDR2 FYEKMQ (reference sequence). The CDR3 runs 13 residues. The CDR3 DNA reads as TGTGCCAGCAGCATTAGGGTATCATGGGAGCAGTACTTC. Amino acid sequence: CASSIRVSWEQYF.

The rearrangement links TRBV27 to TRBJ2-3; either TRBD1 or TRBD2 may fit D (5 bases each). The V end lost 4 bases, the J end lost 4 bases, and 18 bases lay between the germline ends. From germline, CDR1 is MNHEY and CDR2 SMNVEV (reference sequence). This CDR3 comprises 16 residues. The CDR3 protein is CASSYRTGVSADTQYF. DNA of the CDR3: TGTGCCAGCAGTTACAGGACTGGGGTTAGCGCAGATACGCAGTATTTT.

The genes are TRBV30 and TRBJ1-2; no definite D call. There are 11 residues in the CDR3. Per the germline V gene, CDR1 is GTSNPN and CDR2 is SVGIG (reference sequence). V lost 4 bases to trimming and J lost 3 bases, with 6 bases between them. The chain's CDR3 is CAWTGHYGYTF. Written as DNA, the CDR3 is TGTGCCTGGACAGGCCACTATGGCTACACCTTC. The full variable domain, its missing parts supplied by reference TRBV30 and TRBJ1-2, is SQTIHQWPATLVQPVGSPLSLECTVEGTSNPNLYWYRQAAGRGLQLLFYSVGIGQISSEVPQNLSASRPQDRQFILSSKKLLLSDSGFYLCAWTGHYGYTFGSGTRLTVV.

The rearrangement joins TRBV7-2 to TRBJ2-5; D might be TRBD1 (6 bases). Trimming removed 4 bases from V and 11 bases from J, with 14 bases in between. Germline CDR1 SGHTA, CDR2 FQGNSA. This CDR3 contains 12 residues. This CDR3 is CASSSYRAEQYF. The CDR3 nucleotides read TGTGCCAGCAGCTCATACAGGGCTGAGCAGTACTTC.

This clonotype was seen a few times. The rearrangement links TRBV27 to TRBJ2-1, with unresolved D. V lost 1 base and J 5 bases, leaving 6 bases between the germline ends. The CDR3 is made up of 13 amino acids. CDR1 MNHEY and CDR2 SMNVEV come from the germline V gene (reference sequence). In nucleotides, the CDR3 is TGTGCCAGCAGTTTATGGGTCGACAATGAGCAGTTCTTC. Amino acid sequence: CASSLWVDNEQFF.

V usage is TRBV27 and J usage is TRBJ2-1; D ambiguous. This CDR3 comprises 12 residues. Trimming cost V 4 bases and J 6 bases, with 7 bases left between them. Per the germline V gene, CDR1 is MNHEY and CDR2 is SMNVEV (reference sequence). The CDR3 DNA is TGTGCCAGCAGTTCATCTAGCAATGAGCAGTTCTTC. Translating gives CASSSSSNEQFF.

The rearrangement uses TRBV27 and TRBJ2-7; tentative D call: TRBD1 (5 bases). V was cut by 5 bases and J by 3 bases, with 14 bases left in between. The germline CDR1 and CDR2 sequences are MNHEY and SMNVEV (reference sequence). This CDR3 is 14 amino acids long. CDR3 in amino acids: CASSRTLDSYEQYF. In DNA, the CDR3 is TGTGCCAGCAGTCGGACGCTTGACAGCTACGAGCAGTACTTC.